A selection of T cell receptor beta chains follows, all from one sample in a study of OX40 agonist ivuxolimab in advanced cancers. Method: immunoSEQ multiplex PCR; TCRdb's copy keeps in-frame clones and lacks some. The table includes roughly 61,000 clones, more than 65% detected once. The specimen comprised CD4+ or CD8+ T cells sorted from blood, sampled in a trial of the OX40 agonist ivuxolimab. These receptors came from an adult with an advanced solid tumor such as melanoma, head and neck, liver or kidney cancer. CDR3s leave out the opening cysteine and the closing phenylalanine or tryptophan. Fields, in order: CDR3 protein, J gene, V gene.

CDR3: ASSPKGPYEQY; J: TRBJ2-7; V: TRBV7-9
CDR3: ASSLGGAQYNEQF; J: TRBJ2-1; V: TRBV5-1
CDR3: SVGQRPLNTEAF; J: TRBJ1-1; V: TRBV29-1
CDR3: SGQGGRGDTQY; J: TRBJ2-3; V: TRBV29-1
CDR3: ASSSQGDTGELF; J: TRBJ2-2; V: TRBV7-2
CDR3: ASSGQMNTEAF; J: TRBJ1-1; V: TRBV6-1
CDR3: ASSPSSGRWTYNEQF; J: TRBJ2-1; V: TRBV7-2
CDR3: ASSLREETQY; J: TRBJ2-5; V: TRBV19
CDR3: ASRSDRAGGSRGTDTQY; J: TRBJ2-3; V: TRBV27
CDR3: ASSSNPLAGDTQY; J: TRBJ2-3; V: TRBV7-8
CDR3: ASSPGTGSYEQY; J: TRBJ2-7; V: TRBV18
CDR3: AISGLGGAVGYT; J: TRBJ1-2; V: TRBV10-3
CDR3: ASSLGNSPLH; J: TRBJ1-6; V: TRBV7-9
CDR3: ASSLGDLNTEAF; J: TRBJ1-1; V: TRBV5-1
CDR3: ASSYSKGGQPQH; J: TRBJ1-5; V: TRBV6-5
CDR3: ASLGGGADTQY; J: TRBJ2-3; V: TRBV6-5
CDR3: ASSREGYTEAF; J: TRBJ1-1; V: TRBV5-5
CDR3: ASSLGVSAIYGYT; J: TRBJ1-2; V: TRBV5-6
CDR3: ASNEGVSTDTQY; J: TRBJ2-3; V: TRBV7-4
CDR3: ASSPSGANGYT; J: TRBJ1-2; V: TRBV19
CDR3: ASSRAGVAYEQY; J: .; V: TRBV10-2
CDR3: ASSFTDTQY; J: TRBJ2-3; V: TRBV7-9
CDR3: ASSLAGVTDTQY; J: TRBJ2-3; V: TRBV7-2
CDR3: ASSNSGPTYNEQF; J: TRBJ2-1; V: TRBV5-1
CDR3: ASKARTTYEQY; J: TRBJ2-7; V: TRBV6-5
CDR3: AWTRDRAGLNSPLH; J: TRBJ1-6; V: TRBV30
CDR3: ASSPSLLGT; J: TRBJ1-2; V: TRBV7-8
CDR3: ASSLMEGSRKTQY; J: TRBJ2-5; V: TRBV27
CDR3: ASSIRGPGELF; J: TRBJ2-2; V: TRBV7-3
CDR3: ASSLTVSAAYEQY; J: TRBJ2-7; V: TRBV5-1
CDR3: AISVGAPYEQY; J: TRBJ2-7; V: TRBV10-3
CDR3: ASSDSSGRETDTQY; J: TRBJ2-3; V: TRBV10-1
CDR3: ASSNNGGLAGPQETQY; J: TRBJ2-5; V: TRBV19
CDR3: ASRPRGTGELF; J: TRBJ2-2; V: TRBV19
CDR3: ASSQGVAQY; J: TRBJ2-5; V: TRBV4-1
CDR3: ASSRAGLEETQY; J: TRBJ2-5; V: TRBV7-9
CDR3: ASSLGQGENIEQY; J: TRBJ2-7; V: TRBV5-5
CDR3: ASGLETGGEVTQY; J: TRBJ2-3; V: TRBV12-5
CDR3: ASSLRTGGVYEQY; J: TRBJ2-7; V: TRBV5-1
CDR3: ASSPVTENYGYT; J: TRBJ1-2; V: TRBV6-1
CDR3: ASGLVRTPQETQY; J: TRBJ2-5; V: TRBV12-5
CDR3: ASSLTAGVTDTQY; J: TRBJ2-3; V: TRBV11-2
CDR3: ASSGAIETANTGELF; J: TRBJ2-2; V: TRBV28
CDR3: ASSAGGRQPQH; J: TRBJ1-5; V: TRBV19
CDR3: ASSSYGLASGVNNEQF; J: TRBJ2-1; V: TRBV5-1
CDR3: ASSLASPGTSNTGELF; J: TRBJ2-2; V: TRBV5-1